One TCR beta chain is described in this entry. The data belong to a study of blood T cell repertoires in COVID-19. Study-wide background: The United States, Italy and Spain supplied acute and convalescent COVID-19 samples.

The repertoire was sequenced with immunoSEQ multiplex PCR; TCRdb's copy has only in-frame clones and lacks some. The sample contains about 75,000 clones, over 80% of which appear only once. V was cut by 3 bases and J by 1 base, with 15 bases left in between. CDR3 length equals 16 residues. Per germline, CDR1 KGHSH and CDR2 LQKENI. This sequence was found in a woman aged 45-65 years with acute or convalescent COVID-19. The sequenced material came from peripheral blood. The chain has TRBV18 and TRBJ1-2; tentatively, D is TRBD1 (5 bases). The CDR3 loop is CASSPTGGGLNYGYTF. The CDR3 nucleotides read TGTGCCAGCTCACCTACCGGCGGGGGACTTAACTATGGCTACACCTTC.